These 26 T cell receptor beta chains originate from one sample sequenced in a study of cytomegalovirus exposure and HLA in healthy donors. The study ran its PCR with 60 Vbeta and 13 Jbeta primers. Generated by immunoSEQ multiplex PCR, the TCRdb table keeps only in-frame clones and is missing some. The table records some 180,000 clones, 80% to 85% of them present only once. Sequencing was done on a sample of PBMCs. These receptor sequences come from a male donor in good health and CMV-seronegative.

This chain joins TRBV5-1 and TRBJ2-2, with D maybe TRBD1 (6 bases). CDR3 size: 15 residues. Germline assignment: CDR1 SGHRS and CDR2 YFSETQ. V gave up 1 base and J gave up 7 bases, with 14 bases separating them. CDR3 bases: TGCGCCAGCAGCTTGAGTGCTGTGGGACACGGGGAGCTGTTTTTT. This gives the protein CASSLSAVGHGELFF.

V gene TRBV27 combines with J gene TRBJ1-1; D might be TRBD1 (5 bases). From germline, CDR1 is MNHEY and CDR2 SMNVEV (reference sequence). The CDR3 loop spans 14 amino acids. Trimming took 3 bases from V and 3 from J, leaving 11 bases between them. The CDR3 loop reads CASSFQGRDTEAFF. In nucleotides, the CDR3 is TGTGCCAGCAGTTTTCAGGGTAGGGACACTGAAGCTTTCTTT.

The CDR3 reads CASSLRGSYQETQYF. In DNA, the CDR3 is TGTGCCAGCAGCTTAAGGGGCTCGTACCAAGAGACCCAGTACTTC. The chain couples TRBV7-9 to TRBJ2-5, with a weak D call TRBD1 (5 bases). The CDR3 is 15 amino acids. Germline lookup yields CDR1 SEHNR and CDR2 FQNEAQ (reference sequence). Trimming took 2 bases from V and 0 from J, leaving 10 bases between them.

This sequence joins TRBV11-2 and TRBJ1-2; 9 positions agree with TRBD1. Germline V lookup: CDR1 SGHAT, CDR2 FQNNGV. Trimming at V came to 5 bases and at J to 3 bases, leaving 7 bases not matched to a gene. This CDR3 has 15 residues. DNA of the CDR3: TGTGCCAGCAGCCCCCAGGACAGGGGACACTATGGCTACACCTTC. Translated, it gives CASSPQDRGHYGYTF. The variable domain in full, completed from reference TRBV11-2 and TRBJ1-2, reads EAGVAQSPRYKIIEKRQSVAFWCNPISGHATLYWYQQILGQGPKLLIQFQNNGVVDDSQLPKDRFSAERLKGVDSTLKIQPAKLEDSAVYLCASSPQDRGHYGYTFGSGTRLTVV.

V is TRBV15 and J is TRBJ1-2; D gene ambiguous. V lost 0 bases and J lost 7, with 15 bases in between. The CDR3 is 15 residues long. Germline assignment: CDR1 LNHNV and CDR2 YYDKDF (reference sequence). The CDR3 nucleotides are TGTGCCACCAGCAGAGATGCGACCAGGCTGGGTGGCTACACCTTC. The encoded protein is CATSRDATRLGGYTF.

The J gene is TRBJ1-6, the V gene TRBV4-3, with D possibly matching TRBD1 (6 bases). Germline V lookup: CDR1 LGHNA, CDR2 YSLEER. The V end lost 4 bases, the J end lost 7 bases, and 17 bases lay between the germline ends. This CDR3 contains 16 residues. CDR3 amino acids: CASSPVGGPGNSPLHF. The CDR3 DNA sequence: TGCGCCAGCAGCCCCGTCGGGGGGCCGGGGAATTCACCCCTCCACTTT.

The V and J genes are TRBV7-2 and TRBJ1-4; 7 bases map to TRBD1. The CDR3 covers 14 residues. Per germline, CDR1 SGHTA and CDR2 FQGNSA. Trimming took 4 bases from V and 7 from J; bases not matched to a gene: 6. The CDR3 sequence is CASSSGQAFEKLFF. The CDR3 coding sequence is TGTGCCAGCAGCTCCGGACAGGCCTTTGAAAAACTGTTTTTT.

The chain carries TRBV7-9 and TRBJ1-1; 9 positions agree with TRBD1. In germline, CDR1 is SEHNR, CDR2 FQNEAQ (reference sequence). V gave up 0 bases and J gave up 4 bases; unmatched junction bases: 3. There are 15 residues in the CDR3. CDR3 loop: CASSLAGQGGTEAFF. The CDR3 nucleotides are TGTGCCAGCAGCTTAGCGGGACAGGGAGGCACTGAAGCTTTCTTT.

The CDR3 DNA sequence: TGTGCCTGGAGTCCTCTTCGACAGGGTTACCGCAACGAGCAGTACTTC. This codes for CAWSPLRQGYRNEQYF. The chain joins TRBV30 to TRBJ2-7, with TRBD1 identical over 7 bases. This CDR3 comprises 16 residues. CDR1 and CDR2 from the germline V gene are GTSNPN and SVGIG (reference sequence). J gave up 5 bases and V 2 bases, and 15 bases lay outside the gene matches.

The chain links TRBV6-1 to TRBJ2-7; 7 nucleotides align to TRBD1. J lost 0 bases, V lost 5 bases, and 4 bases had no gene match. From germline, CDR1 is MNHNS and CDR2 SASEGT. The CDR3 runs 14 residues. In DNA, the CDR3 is TGTGCCAGCAGTTGGGACAGAAGCTCCTACGAGCAGTACTTC. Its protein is CASSWDRSSYEQYF.

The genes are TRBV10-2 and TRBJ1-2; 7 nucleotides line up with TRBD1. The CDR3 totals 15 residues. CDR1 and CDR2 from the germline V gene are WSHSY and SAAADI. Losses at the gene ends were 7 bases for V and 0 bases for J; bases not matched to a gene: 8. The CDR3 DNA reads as TGCGCCAGCACCGAAGGGACAGCGCCTAACTATGGCTACACCTTC. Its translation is CASTEGTAPNYGYTF.

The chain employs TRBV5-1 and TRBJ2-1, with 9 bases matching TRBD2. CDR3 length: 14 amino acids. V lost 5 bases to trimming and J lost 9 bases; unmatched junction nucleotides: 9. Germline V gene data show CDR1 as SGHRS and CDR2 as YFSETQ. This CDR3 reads CASRRGGEGAEQFF. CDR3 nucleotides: TGCGCCAGCAGGCGGGGGGGGGAGGGTGCTGAGCAGTTCTTC.

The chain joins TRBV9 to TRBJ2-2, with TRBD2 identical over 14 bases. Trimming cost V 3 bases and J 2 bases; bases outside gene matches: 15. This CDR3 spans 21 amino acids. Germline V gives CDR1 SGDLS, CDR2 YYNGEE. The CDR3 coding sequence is TGTGCCAGCAGCGGACCGGGACTAGCGGGGGCCCGACTTCTCAACACCGGGGAGCTGTTTTTT. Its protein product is CASSGPGLAGARLLNTGELFF.

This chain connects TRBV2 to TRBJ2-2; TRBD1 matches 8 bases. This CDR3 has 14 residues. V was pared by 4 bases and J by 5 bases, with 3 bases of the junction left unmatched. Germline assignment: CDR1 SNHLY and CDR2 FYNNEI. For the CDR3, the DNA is TGTGCCAGCAGTGGGACAGGGCGGACCGGGGAGCTGTTTTTT. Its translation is CASSGTGRTGELFF.

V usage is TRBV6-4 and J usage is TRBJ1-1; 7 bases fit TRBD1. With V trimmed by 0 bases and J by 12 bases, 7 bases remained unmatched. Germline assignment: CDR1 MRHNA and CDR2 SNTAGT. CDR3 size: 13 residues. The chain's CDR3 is CASSDSRGRATFF. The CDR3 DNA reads TGTGCCAGCAGTGACTCTAGGGGGCGAGCGACTTTCTTT.

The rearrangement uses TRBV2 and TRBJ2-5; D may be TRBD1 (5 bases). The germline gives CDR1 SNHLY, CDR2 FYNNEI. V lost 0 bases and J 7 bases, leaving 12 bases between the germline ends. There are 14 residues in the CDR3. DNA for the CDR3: TGTGCCAGCAGTGAAGCCGGCAGGGTAGGGACCCAGTACTTC. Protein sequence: CASSEAGRVGTQYF.

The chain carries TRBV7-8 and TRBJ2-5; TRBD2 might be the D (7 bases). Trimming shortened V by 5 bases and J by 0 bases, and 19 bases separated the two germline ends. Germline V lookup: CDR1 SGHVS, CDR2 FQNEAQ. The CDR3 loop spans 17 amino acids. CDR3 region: CASSQVGGRVDQETQYF. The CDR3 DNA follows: TGTGCCAGCAGCCAAGTGGGGGGGCGCGTAGACCAAGAGACCCAGTACTTC.

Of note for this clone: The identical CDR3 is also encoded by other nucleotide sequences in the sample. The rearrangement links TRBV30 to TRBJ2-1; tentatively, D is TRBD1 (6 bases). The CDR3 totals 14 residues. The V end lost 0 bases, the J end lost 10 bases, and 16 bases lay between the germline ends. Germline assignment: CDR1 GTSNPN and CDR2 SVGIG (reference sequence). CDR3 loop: CAWSVQGTNKEQFF. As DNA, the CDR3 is TGTGCCTGGAGTGTACAGGGCACCAATAAAGAGCAGTTCTTC.

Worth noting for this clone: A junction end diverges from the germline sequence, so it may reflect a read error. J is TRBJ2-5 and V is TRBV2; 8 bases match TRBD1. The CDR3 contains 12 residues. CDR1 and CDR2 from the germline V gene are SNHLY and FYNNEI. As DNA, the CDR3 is TGTGCCAGCAGTTCTGGACAGGGTCGGTACCACTTC. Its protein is CASSSGQGRYHF.

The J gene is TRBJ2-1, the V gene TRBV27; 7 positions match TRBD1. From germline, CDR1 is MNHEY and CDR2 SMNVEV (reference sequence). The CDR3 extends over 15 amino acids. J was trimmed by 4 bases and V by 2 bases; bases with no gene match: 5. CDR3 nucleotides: TGTGCCAGCAGTTTAATCAGGGGGTGGTACAATGAGCAGTTCTTC. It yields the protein CASSLIRGWYNEQFF.

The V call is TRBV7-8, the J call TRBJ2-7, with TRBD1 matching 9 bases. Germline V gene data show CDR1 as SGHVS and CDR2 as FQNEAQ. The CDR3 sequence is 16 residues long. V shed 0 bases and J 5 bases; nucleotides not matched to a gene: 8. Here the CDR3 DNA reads TGTGCCAGCAGCTTAGCAAACCCGGGACAGGGCCACGAGCAGTACTTC. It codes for CASSLANPGQGHEQYF.

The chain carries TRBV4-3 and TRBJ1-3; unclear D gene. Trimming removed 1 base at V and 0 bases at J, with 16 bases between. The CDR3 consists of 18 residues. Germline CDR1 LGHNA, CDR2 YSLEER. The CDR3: CASSQANPTAGSGNTIYF. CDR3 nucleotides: TGCGCCAGCAGCCAAGCAAATCCAACAGCGGGCTCTGGAAACACCATATATTTT.

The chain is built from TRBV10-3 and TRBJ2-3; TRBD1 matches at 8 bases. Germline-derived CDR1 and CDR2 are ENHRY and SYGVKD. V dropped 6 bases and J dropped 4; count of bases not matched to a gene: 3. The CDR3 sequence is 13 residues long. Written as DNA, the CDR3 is TGTGCCATCAGGGGGACAGGCGCAGATACGCAGTATTTT. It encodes CAIRGTGADTQYF.

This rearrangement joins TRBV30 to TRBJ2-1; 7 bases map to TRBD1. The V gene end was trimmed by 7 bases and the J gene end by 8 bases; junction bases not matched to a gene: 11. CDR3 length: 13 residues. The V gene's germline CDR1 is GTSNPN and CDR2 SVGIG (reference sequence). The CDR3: CASSERQGDEQFF. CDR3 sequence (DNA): TGTGCCTCCTCGGAAAGACAGGGTGATGAGCAGTTCTTC.

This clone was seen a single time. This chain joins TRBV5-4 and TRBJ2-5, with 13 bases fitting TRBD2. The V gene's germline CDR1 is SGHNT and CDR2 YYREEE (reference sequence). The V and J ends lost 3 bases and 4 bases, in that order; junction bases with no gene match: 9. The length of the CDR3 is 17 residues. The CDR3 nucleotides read TGTGCCAGCAGCTCCCCGGGACTAGCGGGGCTCGGAGAGACCCAGTACTTC. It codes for CASSSPGLAGLGETQYF. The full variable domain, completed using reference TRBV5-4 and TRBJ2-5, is ETGVTQSPTHLIKTRGQQVTLRCSSQSGHNTVSWYQQALGQGPQFIFQYYREEENGRGNFPPRFSGLQFPNYSSELNVNALELDDSALYLCASSSPGLAGLGETQYFGPGTRLLVL.

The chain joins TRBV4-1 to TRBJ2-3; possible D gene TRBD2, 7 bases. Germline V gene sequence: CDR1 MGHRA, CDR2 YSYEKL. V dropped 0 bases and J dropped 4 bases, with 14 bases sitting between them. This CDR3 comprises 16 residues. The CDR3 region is CASSQDRRGGADTQYF. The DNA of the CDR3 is TGCGCCAGCAGCCAAGACCGCCGCGGGGGCGCAGATACGCAGTATTTT.